Presented here are 11 T cell receptor beta chains from one specimen sequenced in a study of human thymus T cells. Using immunoSEQ multiplex PCR, the repertoire was profiled, and TCRdb retains in-frame clones only, with some absent. The sample includes about 130,000 clones, around 94% of them seen just once. Resections from corrective heart surgery provided thymus tissue. The sample comprised thymus tissue. All receptors derive from a boy in the first two years of life with a congenital heart defect but otherwise immunologically healthy.

V usage is TRBV9 and J usage is TRBJ1-4; 10 nucleotides agree with TRBD1. The CDR3 sequence is 15 residues long. Trimming removed 3 bases from V and 8 bases from J; junction bases left unmatched: 7. Germline V CDR1 and CDR2: SGDLS, YYNGEE. The CDR3 sequence: CASSGRDRGEEKLFF. The DNA for the CDR3 is TGTGCCAGCAGCGGCCGGGACAGGGGAGAGGAAAAACTGTTTTTT. Full variable domain (outside the CDR3, taken from reference TRBV9 and TRBJ1-4): DSGVTQTPKHLITATGQRVTLRCSPRSGDLSVYWYQQSLDQGLQFLIQYYNGEERAKGNILERFSAQQFPDLHSELNLSSLELGDSALYFCASSGRDRGEEKLFFGSGTQLSVL.

This chain links TRBV15 with TRBJ2-3; no clear D gene. The CDR3 contains 13 residues. CDR1 is LNHNV and CDR2 is YYDKDF in the germline V gene (reference sequence). Between the trimmed V and J ends, which lost 8 bases and 2 bases, there was a span of 11 bases. CDR3 in DNA: TGTGCCACCCGTCCCGGCGACACAGATACGCAGTATTTT. Protein sequence: CATRPGDTDTQYF.

The chain employs TRBV6-5 and TRBJ2-2; D is unclear. The V gene lost 7 bases and the J gene lost 2 bases, with 2 bases spanning the gap. The CDR3 runs to 11 residues. Germline lookup yields CDR1 MNHEY and CDR2 SVGAGI. CDR3 in DNA: TGTGCCAGCACCAACACCGGGGAGCTGTTTTTT. It codes for CASTNTGELFF.

This CDR3 reads CASSLVSGSRYEQYF. DNA of the CDR3: TGTGCCAGCAGCTTAGTTAGCGGTTCTCGGTACGAGCAGTACTTC. V is TRBV11-2 and J is TRBJ2-7, with D tentatively TRBD2 (6 bases). CDR1 and CDR2 (germline): SGHAT, FQNNGV. V shed 1 base and J shed 4 bases, with 14 bases lying between them. The CDR3 loop spans 15 amino acids.

The chain carries TRBV18 and TRBJ2-3; D is ambiguous. CDR1 and CDR2 (germline): KGHSH, LQKENI. The ends were cut back, 0 bases at V and 2 bases at J, with 15 bases in the middle. CDR3 length equals 17 residues. The CDR3 spells CASSPPEEMWSTDTQYF. CDR3 DNA: TGTGCCAGCTCACCACCCGAGGAGATGTGGTCCACAGATACGCAGTATTTT.

The chain recombines TRBV9 with TRBJ2-3, with TRBD2 identical over 7 bases. This CDR3 has 15 amino acids. V was pared by 1 base and J by 2 bases, with 4 bases of the junction left unmatched. Germline loops: CDR1 SGDLS, CDR2 YYNGEE. The CDR3 nucleotides are TGTGCCAGCAGCGTATCTAGCGGTTCCACAGATACGCAGTATTTT. It is translated as CASSVSSGSTDTQYF.

The genes are TRBV9 and TRBJ1-1; D is undetermined. CDR3 length: 13 residues. V was cut by 0 bases and J by 1 base, with 4 bases left in between. Per germline, CDR1 SGDLS and CDR2 YYNGEE. The CDR3 here is CASSVEWNTEAFF. CDR3 bases: TGTGCCAGCAGCGTAGAGTGGAACACTGAAGCTTTCTTT.

The chain combines TRBV18 with TRBJ1-1; 12 bases match TRBD1. From germline, CDR1 is KGHSH and CDR2 LQKENI. The CDR3 covers 19 residues. J lost 0 bases, V lost 4 bases, and 12 bases had no gene match. The CDR3 loop is CASSLSPPGQGAMNTEAFF. CDR3 coding DNA: TGTGCCAGCTCACTTAGCCCCCCGGGACAGGGGGCGATGAACACTGAAGCTTTCTTT.

The chain links TRBV6-1 to TRBJ1-4, with 7 nucleotides matching TRBD1. The CDR3 covers 16 residues. The V gene's germline CDR1 is MNHNS and CDR2 SASEGT. Losses at the gene ends were 1 base for V and 7 bases for J; bases not matched to a gene: 9. DNA for the CDR3: TGTGCCAGCAGTGAAGACAGGGGTTTTGGAGGTGAAAAACTGTTTTTT. Protein product: CASSEDRGFGGEKLFF.

CDR3 region: CASSPTGRQRNSPLHF. Here the CDR3 DNA reads TGTGCCAGCAGCCCCACAGGGCGCCAAAGGAATTCACCCCTCCACTTT. This chain connects TRBV7-9 to TRBJ1-6; perhaps TRBD1 as D (6 bases). The V gene lost 5 bases and the J gene lost 7 bases, with 18 bases spanning the gap. In germline, CDR1 is SEHNR, CDR2 FQNEAQ (reference sequence). There are 16 residues in the CDR3.

A single count supports this clone. V gene TRBV25-1 combines with J gene TRBJ1-2, with 9 bases fitting TRBD1. Germline CDR1 reads MGHDK; CDR2 reads SYGVNS. CDR3 size: 16 residues. V lost 1 base to trimming and J lost 5 bases; unmatched junction nucleotides: 8. The CDR3 sequence is CASSEWGDRGEYGYTF. In DNA, the CDR3 is TGTGCCAGCAGTGAATGGGGCGACAGGGGGGAATATGGCTACACCTTC.